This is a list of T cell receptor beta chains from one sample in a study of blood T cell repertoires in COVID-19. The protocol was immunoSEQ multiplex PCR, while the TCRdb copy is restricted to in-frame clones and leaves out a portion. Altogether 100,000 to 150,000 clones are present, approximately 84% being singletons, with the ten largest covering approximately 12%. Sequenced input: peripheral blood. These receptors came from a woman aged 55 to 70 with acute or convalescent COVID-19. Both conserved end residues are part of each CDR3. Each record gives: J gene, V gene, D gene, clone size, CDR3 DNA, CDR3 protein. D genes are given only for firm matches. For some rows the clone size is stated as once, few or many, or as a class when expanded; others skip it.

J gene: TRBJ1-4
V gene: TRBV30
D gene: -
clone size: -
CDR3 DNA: TGTGCCTGGAGTGGGAAGGGGCTATCTAATGAAAAACTGTTTTTT
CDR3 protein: CAWSGKGLSNEKLFF

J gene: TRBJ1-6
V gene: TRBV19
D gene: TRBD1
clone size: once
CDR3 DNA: TGTGCCAGTAGTGACAGGGGAAACTCCTATAATTCACCCCTCCACTTT
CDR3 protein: CASSDRGNSYNSPLHF

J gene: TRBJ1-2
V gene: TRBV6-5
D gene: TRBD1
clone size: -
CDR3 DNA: TGTGCCAGCAGAGCTACAGGGGGCGACTATGGCTACACCTTC
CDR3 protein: CASRATGGDYGYTF

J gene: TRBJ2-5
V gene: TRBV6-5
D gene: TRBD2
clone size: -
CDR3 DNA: TGTGCCAGCAGTCCCACGTGGGGGGGTGAAGAGACCCAGTACTTC
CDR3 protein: CASSPTWGGEETQYF

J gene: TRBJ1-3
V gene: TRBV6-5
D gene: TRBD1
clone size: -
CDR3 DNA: TGTGCCAGCAGTTACGGGACAGCTAAAGGAAACACCATATATTTT
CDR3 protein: CASSYGTAKGNTIYF

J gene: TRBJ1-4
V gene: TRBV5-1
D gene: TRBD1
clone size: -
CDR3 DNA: TGCGCCAGCAGCTTGGCCGGGACAGGGGGCGCATCCGAAAAACTGTTTTTT
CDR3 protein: CASSLAGTGGASEKLFF

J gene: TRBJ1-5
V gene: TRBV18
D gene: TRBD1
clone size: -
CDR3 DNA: TGTGCCAGCTCAGCCGACAGGGCGGAATCACAGCCCCAGCATTTT
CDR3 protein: CASSADRAESQPQHF

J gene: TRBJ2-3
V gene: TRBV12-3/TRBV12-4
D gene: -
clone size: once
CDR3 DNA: TGTGCCAGTTCGGACTACACAGATACGCAGTATTTT
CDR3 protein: CASSDYTDTQYF

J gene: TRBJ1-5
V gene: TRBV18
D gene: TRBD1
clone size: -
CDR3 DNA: TGTGCCAGCTCAGTAGGGGGCCCTCAGCCCCAGCATTTT
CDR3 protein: CASSVGGPQPQHF

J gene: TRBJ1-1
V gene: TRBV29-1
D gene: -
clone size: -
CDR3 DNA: TGCAGCGCCCAAGTACTAGTTGAAGCTTTCTTT
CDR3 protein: CSAQVLVEAFF

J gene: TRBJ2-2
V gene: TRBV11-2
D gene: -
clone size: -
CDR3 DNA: TGTGCCAGCAGCCGCCAGGGGACCGGGGAGCTGTTTTTT
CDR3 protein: CASSRQGTGELFF

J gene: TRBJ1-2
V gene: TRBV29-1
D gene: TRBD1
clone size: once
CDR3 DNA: TGCAGCGTTGAAGTTTGGGACAGGGAAGGTAACTATGGCTACACCTTC
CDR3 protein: CSVEVWDREGNYGYTF

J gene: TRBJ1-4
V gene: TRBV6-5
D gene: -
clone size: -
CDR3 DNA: TGTGCCACAGCCAGGGACATAGGGTATGAAAAACTGTTTTTT
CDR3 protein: CATARDIGYEKLFF

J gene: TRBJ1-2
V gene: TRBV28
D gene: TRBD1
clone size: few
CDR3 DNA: TGTGCCAGCAGTTTACCGGGACAGGGAAACTATGGCTACACCTTC
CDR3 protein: CASSLPGQGNYGYTF

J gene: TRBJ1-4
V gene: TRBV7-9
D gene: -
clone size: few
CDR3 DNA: TGTGCCAGCAGCCGGGATTCAACTAATGAAAAACTGTTTTTT
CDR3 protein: CASSRDSTNEKLFF

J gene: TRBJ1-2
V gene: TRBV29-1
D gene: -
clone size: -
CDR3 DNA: TGCAGCGTTGATGCCGGGGGATTGAATGGCTACACCTTC
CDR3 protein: CSVDAGGLNGYTF

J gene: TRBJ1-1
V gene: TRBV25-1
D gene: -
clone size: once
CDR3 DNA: TGTGCCAGCAGTGGGACTTCGAACACTGAAGCTTTCTTT
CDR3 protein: CASSGTSNTEAFF

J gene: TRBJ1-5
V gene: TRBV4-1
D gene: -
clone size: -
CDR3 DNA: TGCGCCAGCAGCCAAGTAACAGGGAATCAGCCCCAGCATTTT
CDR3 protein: CASSQVTGNQPQHF

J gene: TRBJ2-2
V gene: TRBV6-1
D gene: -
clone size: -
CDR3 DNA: TGTGCCAGCAGTGCTCTCGGGGGTCTTCTCACCGGGGAGCTGTTTTTT
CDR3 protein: CASSALGGLLTGELFF

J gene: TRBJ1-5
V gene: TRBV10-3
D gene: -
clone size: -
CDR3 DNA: TGTGCCATCAGTGAGTCCAGGGGCCGCAATCAGCCCCAGCATTTT
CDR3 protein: CAISESRGRNQPQHF

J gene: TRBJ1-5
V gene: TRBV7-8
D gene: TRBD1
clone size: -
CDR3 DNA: TGTGCTACCGGACAGGAAAGTCAGCCCCAGCATTTT
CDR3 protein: CATGQESQPQHF

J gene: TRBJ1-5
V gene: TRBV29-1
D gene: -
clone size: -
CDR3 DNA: TGCAGCGTCCGGGGGGGAACGGGCAATCAGCCCCAGCATTTT
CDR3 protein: CSVRGGTGNQPQHF

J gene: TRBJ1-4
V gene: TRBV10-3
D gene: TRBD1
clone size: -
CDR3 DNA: TGTGCCATCAGGGCCGGGACAGGGGCTGAAAAACTGTTTTTT
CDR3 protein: CAIRAGTGAEKLFF

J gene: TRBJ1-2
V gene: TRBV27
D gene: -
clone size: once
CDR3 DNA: TGTGCCAGCAGTCCCCTTCAAAGAAGAGCTGGCTACACCTTC
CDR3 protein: CASSPLQRRAGYTF

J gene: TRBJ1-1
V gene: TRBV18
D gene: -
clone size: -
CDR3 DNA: TGTGCCAGCTCACCACAAGGGAGCAAGGACACTGAAGCTTTCTTT
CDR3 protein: CASSPQGSKDTEAFF

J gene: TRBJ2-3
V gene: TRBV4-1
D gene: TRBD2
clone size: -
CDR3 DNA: TGCGCCAGCAGTCTTTCTGATAGCGGGGCGCGTCCTAGCACAGATACGCAGTATTTT
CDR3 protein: CASSLSDSGARPSTDTQYF

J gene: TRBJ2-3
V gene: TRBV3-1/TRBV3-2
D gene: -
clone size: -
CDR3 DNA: TGTGCCAGCAGCCTAAGGGGAACAGATACGCAGTATTTT
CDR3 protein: CASSLRGTDTQYF

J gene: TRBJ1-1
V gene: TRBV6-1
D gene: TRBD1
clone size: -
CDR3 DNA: TGTGCCAGCAGTGGTCGACAGGGTAGGGCGGCCACTGAAGCTTTCTTT
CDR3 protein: CASSGRQGRAATEAFF

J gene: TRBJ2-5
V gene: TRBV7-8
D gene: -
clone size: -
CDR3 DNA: TGTGCCAGCAGCGGAAACAGGGGGGGAGAGACCCAGTACTTC
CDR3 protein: CASSGNRGGETQYF

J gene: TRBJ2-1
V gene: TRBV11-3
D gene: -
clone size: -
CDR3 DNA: TGTGCCAGCAGTATGGACAACTCCTACAATGAGCAGTTCTTC
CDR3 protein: CASSMDNSYNEQFF

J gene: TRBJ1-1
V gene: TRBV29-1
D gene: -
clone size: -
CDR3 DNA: TGCAGCGTTGATGGGCAGATTAACACTGAAGCTTTCTTT
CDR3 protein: CSVDGQINTEAFF

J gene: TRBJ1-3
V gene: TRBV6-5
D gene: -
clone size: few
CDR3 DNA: TGTGCCAGCAGCATTGAGCGGTCTGGAAACACCATATATTTT
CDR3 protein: CASSIERSGNTIYF

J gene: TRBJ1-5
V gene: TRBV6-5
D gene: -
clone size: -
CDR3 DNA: TGTGCCAGCGGACATTATAGCAATCAGCCCCAGCATTTT
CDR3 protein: CASGHYSNQPQHF

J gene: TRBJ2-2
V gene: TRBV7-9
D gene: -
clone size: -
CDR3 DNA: TGTGCCAGCAGCTTAGAGATGGTACTCAACACCGGGGAGCTGTTTTTT
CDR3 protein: CASSLEMVLNTGELFF

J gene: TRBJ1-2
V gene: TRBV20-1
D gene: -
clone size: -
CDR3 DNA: TGCAGTGCTAGTTCGGAGGGATATTATGGCTACACCTTC
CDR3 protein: CSASSEGYYGYTF

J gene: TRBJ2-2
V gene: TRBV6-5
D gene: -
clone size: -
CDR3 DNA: TGTGCCACCTGGGACATACCTACCGGGGAGCTGTTTTTT
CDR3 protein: CATWDIPTGELFF

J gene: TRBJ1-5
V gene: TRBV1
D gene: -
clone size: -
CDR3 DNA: TGCACCAGCAGCCATTGGGGGCAGGGGCTCAATCAGCCCCAGCATTTT
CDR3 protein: CTSSHWGQGLNQPQHF

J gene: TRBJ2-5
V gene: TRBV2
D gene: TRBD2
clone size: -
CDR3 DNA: TGTGCCAGCGGACTAGCTGGAAAGACCCAGTACTTC
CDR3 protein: CASGLAGKTQYF

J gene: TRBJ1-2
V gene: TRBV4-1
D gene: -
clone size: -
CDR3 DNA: TGCGCCAGCAGCCAAGTCGGGACAAAGCCCCCACTCGGCTACACCTTC
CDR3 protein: CASSQVGTKPPLGYTF

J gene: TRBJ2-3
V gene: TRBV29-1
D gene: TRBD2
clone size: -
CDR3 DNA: TGCAGCGTTGAGGGTAGCGGGGGCCGCTTAGATACGCAGTATTTT
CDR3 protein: CSVEGSGGRLDTQYF

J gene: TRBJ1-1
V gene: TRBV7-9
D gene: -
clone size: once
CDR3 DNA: TGTGCCAGCAGCCCCCCCGGGACACGGCAGGTAGCTGAAGCTTTCTTT
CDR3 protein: CASSPPGTRQVAEAFF

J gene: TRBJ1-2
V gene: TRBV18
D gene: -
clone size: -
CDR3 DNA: TGTGCCAGCTCACCATTTGGGGGCGACTATGGCTACACCTTC
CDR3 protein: CASSPFGGDYGYTF

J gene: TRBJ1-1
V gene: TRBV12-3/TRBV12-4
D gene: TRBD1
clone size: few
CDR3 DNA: TGTGCCAGCAGTATGACAGGGTCCGCTGAAGCTTTCTTT
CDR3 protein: CASSMTGSAEAFF

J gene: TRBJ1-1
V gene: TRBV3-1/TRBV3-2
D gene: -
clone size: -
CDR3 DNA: TGTGCCAGCAGCCAAGACATGAGGGCTGAAGCTTTCTTT
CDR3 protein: CASSQDMRAEAFF

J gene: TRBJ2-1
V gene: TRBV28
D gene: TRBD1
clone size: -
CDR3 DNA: TGTGCCAGCAGATCCGGGACAGGGCCGAATGAGCAGTTCTTC
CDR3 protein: CASRSGTGPNEQFF

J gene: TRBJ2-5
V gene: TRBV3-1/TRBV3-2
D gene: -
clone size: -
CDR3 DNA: TGTGCCAGCAGCCGAAGCCGCCCCCCGGAGACCCAGTACTTC
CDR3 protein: CASSRSRPPETQYF

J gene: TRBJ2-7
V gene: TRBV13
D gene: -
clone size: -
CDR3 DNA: TGTGCCAGCAGCTTCCCAGACAGACCTTACGAGCAGTACTTC
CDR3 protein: CASSFPDRPYEQYF

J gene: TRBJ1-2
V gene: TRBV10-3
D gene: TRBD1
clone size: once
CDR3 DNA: TGTGCCATCAGTGGCCCCACTACAGGGGGAATAGGTAACTATGGCTACACCTTC
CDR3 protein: CAISGPTTGGIGNYGYTF

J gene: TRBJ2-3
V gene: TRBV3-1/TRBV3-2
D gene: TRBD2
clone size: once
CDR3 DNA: TGTGCCAGCAGCCTTTCAGCGGGGGGCGTGGATACGCAGTATTTT
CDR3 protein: CASSLSAGGVDTQYF

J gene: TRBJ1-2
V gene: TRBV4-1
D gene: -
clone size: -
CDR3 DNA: TGCGCCAGCAGCCTCGGAGGCCATTATGGCTACACCTTC
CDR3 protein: CASSLGGHYGYTF

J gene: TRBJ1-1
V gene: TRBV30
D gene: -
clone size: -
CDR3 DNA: TGTGCCTGGAGTCCGGGATACGGGGGGATCACTGAAGCTTTCTTT
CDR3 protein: CAWSPGYGGITEAFF

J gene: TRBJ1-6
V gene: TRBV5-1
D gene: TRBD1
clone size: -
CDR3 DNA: TGCGCCAGCAGCTTGACAGGGGATTCGGGAAATTCACCCCTCCACTTT
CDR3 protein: CASSLTGDSGNSPLHF

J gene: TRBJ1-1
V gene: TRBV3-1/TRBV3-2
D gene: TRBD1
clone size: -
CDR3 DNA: TGTGCCAGCAGCCAACCAGGGGGACAAGCTTTCTTT
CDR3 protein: CASSQPGGQAFF